Following are 16 T cell receptor beta chains from one sample sequenced in a study of blood T cell repertoires in COVID-19. Sequenced by immunoSEQ multiplex PCR; TCRdb stores in-frame clones only, minus some. The sample includes about 82,000 clones, about 86% of them seen just once. Sequencing was performed on peripheral blood. These receptors were obtained from a woman in her sixties or seventies with acute or convalescent COVID-19.

This clone was found once. The chain is built from TRBV4-1 and TRBJ1-6, with a weak D call TRBD1 (5 bases). Germline CDR1 MGHRA, CDR2 YSYEKL. The CDR3 runs to 15 residues. V was clipped by 2 bases and J by 9 bases, with 14 bases between them. The CDR3 sequence is CASSQKTSGISPLHF. CDR3 sequence (DNA): TGCGCCAGCAGCCAAAAAACCTCAGGGATTTCACCCCTCCACTTT.

Only one count was recorded for this clone. This chain joins TRBV7-9 and TRBJ2-7; tentatively, D is TRBD1 (6 bases). V gave up 4 bases and J gave up 4 bases, with 17 bases separating them. The CDR3 sequence is 15 residues long. Germline-derived CDR1 and CDR2 are SEHNR and FQNEAQ (reference sequence). The DNA of the CDR3 is TGTGCCAGCAGCTCATTGTCAGGGGAATCTTACGAGCAGTACTTC. Translation: CASSSLSGESYEQYF.

The chain has TRBV11-2 and TRBJ1-1; D is unresolved. The CDR3 is 16 residues long. Germline V gene data show CDR1 as SGHAT and CDR2 as FQNNGV. Trimming removed 5 bases from V and 5 bases from J, with 21 bases in between. The chain's CDR3 is CASSPLLGVGGTEAFF. In nucleotides, the CDR3 is TGTGCCAGCAGCCCTCTTTTAGGCGTGGGAGGTACTGAAGCTTTCTTT.

The chain recombines TRBV27 with TRBJ1-2, with 7 bases aligning to TRBD1. The CDR3 loop spans 14 amino acids. Germline loops: CDR1 MNHEY, CDR2 SMNVEV (reference sequence). Trimming cost V 4 bases and J 2 bases; bases outside gene matches: 4. Here the CDR3 DNA reads TGTGCCAGCAGTTCCCTGGGACAGAACTATGGCTACACCTTC. This sequence encodes CASSSLGQNYGYTF.

The V and J genes are TRBV2 and TRBJ1-4; D uncertain. V lost 7 bases, J lost 7 bases, and 16 bases lay in between. CDR1 is SNHLY and CDR2 is FYNNEI in the germline V gene. The CDR3 consists of 14 residues. The CDR3 coding sequence is TGTGCCAGCATGGGAGGGAGGGAGGCTGAAAAACTGTTTTTT. Its protein is CASMGGREAEKLFF.

This chain joins TRBV30 and TRBJ1-1; TRBD1 is a possible D gene (5 bases). Germline CDR1 reads GTSNPN; CDR2 reads SVGIG (reference sequence). V shed 3 bases and J shed 0 bases, with 17 bases lying between them. The CDR3 is 16 residues long. The CDR3 spells CAWSGSTAFMNTEAFF. CDR3 DNA: TGTGCCTGGAGCGGATCGACAGCCTTCATGAACACTGAAGCTTTCTTT.

The gene calls are TRBV12-3 or TRBV12-4 and TRBJ1-5; TRBD1 is a possible D gene (6 bases). The CDR3 covers 11 residues. Trimming left V 6 bases short and J 12 bases short, with 12 bases between. The CDR3: CASSRQGYQHF. Written as DNA, the CDR3 is TGTGCCAGCAGCCGCCAGGGGTACCAGCATTTT.

This chain links TRBV10-3 with TRBJ1-1, with a weak D call TRBD1 (5 bases). Trimming took 2 bases from V and 2 from J, leaving 12 bases between them. CDR1 and CDR2 from the germline V gene are ENHRY and SYGVKD. This CDR3 contains 15 residues. This chain's CDR3 is CAISETLQVNTEAFF. CDR3 nucleotide sequence: TGTGCCATCAGTGAGACTCTACAGGTCAACACTGAAGCTTTCTTT.

The rearrangement uses TRBV7-2 and TRBJ1-1; a possible D gene is TRBD1 (5 bases). Per the germline V gene, CDR1 is SGHTA and CDR2 is FQGNSA. CDR3 size: 15 residues. V was cut by 4 bases and J by 5 bases, with 17 bases left in between. The CDR3 spells CASSSAGTGMTEAFF. CDR3 coding DNA: TGTGCCAGCAGCTCGGCAGGGACTGGGATGACTGAAGCTTTCTTT. The full variable domain, its missing parts supplied by reference TRBV7-2 and TRBJ1-1, is GAGVSQSPSNKVTEKGKDVELRCDPISGHTALYWYRQSLGQGLEFLIYFQGNSAPDKSGLPSDRFSAERTGGSVSTLTIQRTQQEDSAVYLCASSSAGTGMTEAFFGQGTRLTVV.

This chain joins TRBV28 and TRBJ2-3; possible D gene TRBD2, 5 bases. Germline lookup yields CDR1 MDHEN and CDR2 SYDVKM. The CDR3 length is 14 residues. V lost 6 bases, J lost 5 bases, and 15 bases lay in between. DNA for the CDR3: TGTGCCAGCAGAGGACTCCTACCCCAAGATACGCAGTATTTT. It encodes CASRGLLPQDTQYF.

The sample holds one count of this clone. This sequence joins TRBV11-2 and TRBJ1-5; TRBD1 is a possible D gene (5 bases). The CDR3 runs 14 residues. The ends were cut back, 4 bases at V and 5 bases at J, with 12 bases in the middle. Germline V gene data show CDR1 as SGHAT and CDR2 as FQNNGV. The CDR3 nucleotides read TGTGCCAGCAGCTCGAATACAGGTGATCAGCCCCAGCATTTT. Protein product: CASSSNTGDQPQHF.

Here the CDR3 DNA reads TGTGCCAGTAGTTCGCAGGACAGGGGAAGCAATCAGCCCCAGCATTTT. This encodes CASSSQDRGSNQPQHF. This rearrangement joins TRBV19 to TRBJ1-5; 9 bases are shared with TRBD1. The CDR3 runs to 16 residues. The germline V gene has CDR1 LNHDA and CDR2 SQIVND (reference sequence). V shed 5 bases, J shed 1 base, and the junction held 6 bases outside the gene matches.

The chain joins TRBV7-2 to TRBJ2-1; 15 bases map to TRBD2. The CDR3 is made up of 15 amino acids. Germline V lookup: CDR1 SGHTA, CDR2 FQGNSA. Losses at the gene ends were 6 bases for V and 10 bases for J; bases not matched to a gene: 7. CDR3 amino acids: CASRTTGLAGGEQFF. The DNA of the CDR3 is TGTGCCAGCAGGACCACGGGACTAGCGGGGGGAGAGCAGTTCTTC.

The CDR3, as DNA: TGTGCCAGCAGCTTTCAGTTACAATGGGAGGGTGAAGCTTTCTTT. This gives the protein CASSFQLQWEGEAFF. This rearrangement joins TRBV11-3 to TRBJ1-1; D is ambiguous. The CDR3 totals 15 residues. Germline values: CDR1 SGHNT, CDR2 YENEEA. Trimming pared 3 bases from V and 7 bases from J, leaving 18 bases between.

This CDR3 reads CASSTTGTGNEKLFF. CDR3 in DNA: TGTGCCAGCAGCACTACAGGGACGGGGAATGAAAAACTGTTTTTT. The genes are TRBV7-9 and TRBJ1-4; D possibly corresponds to TRBD1 (6 bases). Per germline, CDR1 SEHNR and CDR2 FQNEAQ (reference sequence). V lost 5 bases to trimming and J lost 5 bases, with 15 bases between them. This CDR3 has 15 residues.

This chain connects TRBV9 to TRBJ2-3; possibly TRBD2 for D (6 bases). This CDR3 has 14 residues. V gave up 4 bases and J gave up 2 bases, with 11 bases separating them. Germline loops: CDR1 SGDLS, CDR2 YYNGEE. The CDR3 DNA is TGTGCCAGCAGCCCCCGGGACTCCACAGATACGCAGTATTTT. It is translated as CASSPRDSTDTQYF.